This TCR beta chain was observed in a study of cytomegalovirus exposure and HLA in healthy donors. CDR1 and CDR2 (germline): SGHDT, YYEEEE. The CDR3 sequence is 15 residues long. V lost 4 bases and J 5 bases, leaving 16 bases between the germline ends. General study findings and limits: The study designated 164 TCR beta chains cytomegalovirus-associated. Earlier analysis yielded a pattern in which most TCR beta V segments were productive about 87% or about 30% of the time.

PCR amplification relied on 60 Vbeta primers (plus 13 Jbeta primers). Profiled with immunoSEQ multiplex PCR; TCRdb holds only in-frame clones, not every one. The top ten hold 1% of the sample, which has about 130,000 clones, 80% seen once. A remark on this clone: As yet, its antigen is unknown.

Sequencing was carried out using PBMCs. The clonotype comes from a man aged 35 to 55 in good health and CMV-seronegative. The rearrangement joins TRBV5-6 to TRBJ1-5; perhaps TRBD1 as D (6 bases). The CDR3, as DNA: TGTGCCAGCAGCCAAAGGGGGGGTTCGCATCAGCCCCAGCATTTT. Amino acids: CASSQRGGSHQPQHF.